This T cell receptor beta chain appears in the sequencing data of a study of blood T cell repertoires in COVID-19. On the study more broadly: Samples taken during acute and convalescent COVID-19 were collected in the United States, Italy and Spain. T cells, B-cell-depleted T cells, or PBMCs supplied cDNA or gDNA.

In the original analysis: How many nucleated cells were present was estimated from reference gene primer amplification. Data came from immunoSEQ multiplex PCR; TCRdb stores just in-frame clones and leaves some out. The V and J calls and clone size were taken over from that table, and D and trimming were inferred from the DNA. The table records some 120,000 clones, more than 70% of them present only once. The V segment lost 3 bases and the J segment 4 bases; nucleotides outside the gene matches: 6. The CDR3 is made up of 14 amino acids. Germline V gives CDR1 SGDLS, CDR2 YYNGEE. The TCR originated in a woman aged 80 or older with acute or convalescent COVID-19. Sequencing was performed on peripheral blood. The chain couples TRBV9 to TRBJ1-2; 7 positions match TRBD1. The CDR3 here is CASSAGTALYGYTF. The CDR3 coding sequence is TGTGCCAGCAGCGCCGGGACAGCTCTCTATGGCTACACCTTC.